These 19 T cell receptor beta chains came from one sample sequenced in a study of CD4 T cells in relation to SARS-CoV-2 and coronaviruses. Antigen specificity for these receptors is unknown. The unexposed donors gave CD4+ T cells in about 2011-2018, prior to COVID-19. The cells were cultured for roughly 11 days before CD4+ T cells were isolated. Measured with immunoSEQ multiplex PCR; TCRdb has only the in-frame clones, and not every one. Of around 20,000 clones in the sample, roughly 78% are singletons; the top ten hold 15% to 20%. Sequencing was performed on CD4+ T cells from PBMCs, cultured in vitro. These receptors were obtained from a human donor in good health.

This clone was counted only a few times. The chain joins TRBV19 to TRBJ2-1; D not certain. Germline CDR1 LNHDA, CDR2 SQIVND (reference sequence). V was cut by 3 bases and J by 0 bases, with 9 bases left in between. The CDR3 has 15 residues. The CDR3 loop is CASSMFGSSYNEQFF. In DNA, the CDR3 is TGTGCCAGTAGTATGTTTGGAAGCTCCTACAATGAGCAGTTCTTC.

The V and J genes are TRBV12-3 or TRBV12-4 and TRBJ1-2; unclear D gene. Trimming stripped 7 bases from V and 6 bases from J, with 12 bases between. This CDR3 is built from 12 residues. The CDR3 is CASKRASDGYTF. The CDR3 region has the DNA TGTGCCAGCAAACGGGCATCCGATGGCTACACCTTC.

The CDR3 spells CARTDREYYGYTF. The CDR3 bases are TGTGCCAGAACCGACAGAGAGTACTATGGCTACACCTTC. The chain combines TRBV27 with TRBJ1-2, with D possibly matching TRBD1 (5 bases). Trimming took off 9 bases at V and 3 bases at J, with 14 bases between the two ends. The CDR3 covers 13 residues. Germline values: CDR1 MNHEY, CDR2 SMNVEV (reference sequence).

The chain has TRBV7-8 and TRBJ1-2, with TRBD1 matching over 10 bases. CDR1 SGHVS and CDR2 FQNEAQ come from the germline V gene. CDR3 length: 14 amino acids. The trim removed 4 bases at V and 7 bases at J, leaving 6 bases unmatched. This CDR3 is CASSSGQGVGGYTF. The CDR3 nucleotides read TGTGCCAGCAGCTCCGGACAGGGGGTGGGTGGCTACACCTTC.

The V gene is TRBV5-5, the J gene TRBJ2-7; perhaps TRBD1 as D (6 bases). The V gene's germline CDR1 is SGHKS and CDR2 YYEKEE (reference sequence). Trimming stripped 3 bases from V and 6 bases from J, with 19 bases between. The CDR3 spans 15 residues. This CDR3 reads CASSSSGTISSEQYF. Written as DNA, the CDR3 is TGTGCCAGCAGCTCTTCCGGGACAATCTCAAGCGAGCAGTACTTC.

The chain recombines TRBV6-1 with TRBJ1-1, with D perhaps TRBD1 (5 bases). The CDR3 contains 14 residues. The V gene's germline CDR1 is MNHNS and CDR2 SASEGT. The V end lost 2 bases, the J end lost 5 bases, and 12 bases lay between the germline ends. CDR3 residues: CASSETAGWTEAFF. CDR3 bases: TGTGCCAGCAGTGAAACGGCAGGGTGGACTGAAGCTTTCTTT.

The V gene is TRBV24-1, the J gene TRBJ2-1, with 8 positions matching TRBD1. With V trimmed by 7 bases and J by 1 base, 2 bases remained unmatched. This CDR3 region has 14 residues. Germline V gene sequence: CDR1 KGHDR, CDR2 SFDVKD. The CDR3 here is CATRDRASYNEQFF. The CDR3 nucleotides are TGTGCCACCAGGGACAGGGCATCCTACAATGAGCAGTTCTTC.

The rearrangement links TRBV6-5 to TRBJ1-1, with 8 bases identical to TRBD1. Germline V gene lookup returns CDR1 MNHEY and CDR2 SVGAGI. Trimming took 10 bases from V and 6 from J; bases not matched to a gene: 16. CDR3 length: 15 residues. The CDR3 DNA follows: TGTGCCATCTCACCCCAAACAGGGGGGATCTCTGAAGCTTTCTTT. Its protein product is CAISPQTGGISEAFF.

A remark on this clone: At one end the junction does not follow the germline gene, possibly because of a read error. The chain combines TRBV5-1 with TRBJ2-3; D is unclear. Germline CDR1 and CDR2: SGHRS and YFSETQ. This CDR3 has 14 residues. The CDR3 region is CASSSSEGTNTQYF. CDR3 coding DNA: TGCGCCAGCAGCTCCAGTGAAGGCACAAATACGCAGTATTTT.

The rearrangement joins TRBV5-4 to TRBJ1-5; 8 positions match TRBD1. The CDR3 covers 14 residues. Germline V gene lookup returns CDR1 SGHNT and CDR2 YYREEE (reference sequence). V shed 4 bases, J shed 7 bases, and the junction held 7 bases outside the gene matches. The CDR3 DNA is TGTGCCAGCAGCCCGGACAGGGATCGGCAGCCCCAGCATTTT. This sequence encodes CASSPDRDRQPQHF.

V gene TRBV9 combines with J gene TRBJ2-1; no definite D call. Trimming cost V 0 bases and J 6 bases, with 13 bases left between them. This CDR3 spans 15 amino acids. Germline V lookup: CDR1 SGDLS, CDR2 YYNGEE. The CDR3 is CASSVGLSVINEQFF. CDR3 sequence (DNA): TGTGCCAGCAGCGTAGGACTTTCTGTGATCAATGAGCAGTTCTTC.

The CDR3 DNA follows: TGTGCCAGCAGCCCTGCGGGGCAGCTAGAATTTGAGACCCAGTACTTC. Translated, it gives CASSPAGQLEFETQYF. The chain links TRBV3-1 (or the pseudogene TRBV3-2) to TRBJ2-5; maybe TRBD2 (6 bases). Germline V CDR1 and CDR2: LGHDT, YNNKEL (reference sequence). Between the trimmed V and J ends, which lost 4 bases and 5 bases, there was a span of 20 bases. The CDR3 extends over 16 amino acids.

V gene TRBV5-6 combines with J gene TRBJ1-1; possible D gene TRBD1, 6 bases. CDR1 and CDR2 from the germline V gene are SGHDT and YYEEEE. The CDR3 spans 15 residues. Trimming stripped 2 bases from V and 3 bases from J, with 14 bases between. DNA of the CDR3: TGTGCCAGCAGCTTAGAGGGCAGGGGACACACTGAAGCTTTCTTT. The encoded protein is CASSLEGRGHTEAFF.

This chain uses TRBV6-2 or TRBV6-3 with TRBJ2-5; no definite D call. The V gene lost 2 bases and the J gene lost 7 bases, with 17 bases spanning the gap. Germline V gene lookup returns CDR1 MNHEY and CDR2 SVGEGT. This CDR3 spans 15 amino acids. The CDR3 is CASSYGGPVPWTQYF. The CDR3 DNA follows: TGTGCCAGCAGTTACGGCGGACCCGTTCCGTGGACCCAGTACTTC.

This chain joins TRBV27 and TRBJ2-7, with D unclear. The germline V gene encodes CDR1 MNHEY and CDR2 SMNVEV (reference sequence). The CDR3 loop spans 13 amino acids. Trimming took off 2 bases at V and 2 bases at J, with 7 bases between the two ends. The CDR3 loop is CASSLGTPYEQYF. The CDR3 DNA is TGTGCCAGCAGTTTAGGTACTCCCTACGAGCAGTACTTC.

This clone has only a few counts. The rearrangement joins TRBV19 to TRBJ1-1, with D perhaps matching TRBD1 (5 bases). Germline V gives CDR1 LNHDA, CDR2 SQIVND (reference sequence). V dropped 9 bases and J dropped 4 bases, with 15 bases sitting between them. This CDR3 is 13 amino acids long. CDR3 amino acids: CASGRRGSTEAFF. CDR3 nucleotide sequence: TGTGCCAGCGGAAGGCGGGGGAGCACTGAAGCTTTCTTT.

This rearrangement joins TRBV7-3 to TRBJ1-1, with D possibly matching TRBD1 (5 bases). The germline CDR1 and CDR2 sequences are SGHTA and FQGTGA. CDR3 length: 13 residues. Trimming shortened V by 5 bases and J by 1 base, and 8 bases separated the two germline ends. CDR3 sequence: CASSRQPNTEAFF. The CDR3 nucleotides are TGTGCCAGCAGCCGACAGCCGAACACTGAAGCTTTCTTT.

V and J are TRBV27 and TRBJ1-1; weak D call: TRBD1 (5 bases). This CDR3 is 13 amino acids long. Trimming cost V 0 bases and J 4 bases, with 6 bases left between them. Germline CDR1 reads MNHEY; CDR2 reads SMNVEV (reference sequence). The CDR3 DNA reads TGTGCCAGCAGTTTATCACAGGTCACTGAAGCTTTCTTT. Protein: CASSLSQVTEAFF.

This sequence joins TRBV7-4 and TRBJ2-2, with D maybe TRBD2 (7 bases). The V gene's germline CDR1 is SGHVT and CDR2 SQSDAQ. Deletions cut 2 bases from V and 6 bases from J, with 31 bases between. The CDR3 length is 21 residues. For the CDR3, the DNA is TGTGCCAGCAGCTTAAATAGGCAGGGCAAGTGGGAGGGGGGAGGGGCCGGGGAGCTGTTTTTT. It yields the protein CASSLNRQGKWEGGGAGELFF.